The 16 T cell receptor beta chains below were found in one sample sequenced in a study of long-term antiretroviral therapy in people with HIV. Samples were assayed with immunoSEQ v3.0 at survey level. Measured with immunoSEQ multiplex PCR; TCRdb has only the in-frame clones, and not every one. This sample has roughly 20,000 clones, with roughly 76% found just once. The sample in question was unsorted PBMCs, obtained approximately 1.8 years before starting antiretroviral therapy. Receptors originate from a middle-aged woman with HIV.

Only one count was recorded for this clone. The gene calls are TRBV5-8 and TRBJ2-2; 8 bases fit TRBD2. The germline V gene encodes CDR1 SGHTS and CDR2 YDEGEE. Trimming cost V 0 bases and J 5 bases; bases outside gene matches: 6. The CDR3 runs to 16 residues. CDR3 sequence: CASSLATGGHTGELFF. CDR3 DNA: TGTGCCAGCAGCTTGGCGACGGGGGGGCATACCGGGGAGCTGTTTTTT.

The V gene is TRBV5-1, the J gene TRBJ2-5; 8 bases fit TRBD1. Germline-derived CDR1 and CDR2 are SGHRS and YFSETQ. The CDR3 has 14 residues. Trimming cost V 4 bases and J 5 bases; bases outside gene matches: 7. CDR3 DNA sequence: TGCGCCAGCAGCCCTACGACAGGGGAGGAGACCCAGTACTTC. Amino acids: CASSPTTGEETQYF.

J is TRBJ1-5 and V is TRBV27; maybe TRBD1 (6 bases). CDR1 and CDR2 (germline): MNHEY, SMNVEV (reference sequence). V was clipped by 6 bases and J by 1 base, with 10 bases between them. The CDR3 totals 14 residues. The CDR3 nucleotides read TGTGCCAGCAGCTCAGGGGTGAGCAATCAGCCCCAGCATTTT. It codes for CASSSGVSNQPQHF.

J is TRBJ1-5 and V is TRBV15, with D unresolved. Trimming stripped 0 bases from V and 0 bases from J, with 6 bases between. Germline V gene lookup returns CDR1 LNHNV and CDR2 YYDKDF (reference sequence). The CDR3 contains 15 residues. CDR3: CATSREGNSNQPQHF. The DNA for the CDR3 is TGTGCCACCAGCAGAGAGGGGAATAGCAATCAGCCCCAGCATTTT.

V and J are TRBV5-1 and TRBJ2-5; 10 bases align to TRBD2. The V and J ends lost 3 bases and 3 bases, in that order; junction bases with no gene match: 2. This CDR3 region has 14 residues. From germline, CDR1 is SGHRS and CDR2 YFSETQ. CDR3 DNA sequence: TGCGCCAGCAGCTGGCTAGCGGGAGAAGAGACCCAGTACTTC. It yields the protein CASSWLAGEETQYF. The variable domain in full, completed from reference TRBV5-1 and TRBJ2-5, reads KAGVTQTPRYLIKTRGQQVTLSCSPISGHRSVSWYQQTPGQGLQFLFEYFSETQRNKGNFPGRFSGRQFSNSRSEMNVSTLELGDSALYLCASSWLAGEETQYFGPGTRLLVL.

The chain joins TRBV7-6 to TRBJ2-6; D may be TRBD1 (6 bases). V was shortened by 0 bases and J by 0 bases, with 12 bases between the two germline ends. Per the germline V gene, CDR1 is SGHVS and CDR2 is FNYEAQ. This CDR3 has 18 amino acids. The CDR3 region has the DNA TGTGCCAGCAGCTTAGCGCCGGGACAAATCTCTGGGGCCAACGTCCTGACTTTC. It translates to CASSLAPGQISGANVLTF.

V and J are TRBV28 and TRBJ1-2; 7 bases match TRBD1. After removal of 4 bases from V and 5 bases from J, the junction contained 1 base not matched to a gene. CDR3 length equals 12 residues. The germline gives CDR1 MDHEN, CDR2 SYDVKM. The CDR3 bases are TGTGCCAGCAGTTCAGGGGGATATGGCTACACCTTC. Translated, it gives CASSSGGYGYTF.

A single count supports this clone. The rearrangement joins TRBV7-2 to TRBJ2-7, with D hard to call. Looked up from germline, CDR1 is SGHTA and CDR2 is FQGNSA. CDR3 size: 15 residues. V was clipped by 5 bases and J by 3 bases, with 17 bases between them. The CDR3 protein is CASSPDHGGGYEQYF. The DNA of the CDR3 is TGTGCCAGCAGCCCAGATCACGGCGGCGGCTACGAGCAGTACTTC.

V and J are TRBV29-1 and TRBJ2-5; D gene unclear. This CDR3 region has 10 residues. Per germline, CDR1 SQVTM and CDR2 ANQGSEA. The V end lost 7 bases, the J end lost 1 base, and 4 bases lay between the germline ends. DNA of the CDR3: TGCAGCGCCGGCCAAGAGACCCAGTACTTC. Translated, it gives CSAGQETQYF.

This clone has only a few counts. The V gene is TRBV7-9, the J gene TRBJ1-2; TRBD1 matches 10 bases. Germline CDR1 reads SEHNR; CDR2 reads FQNEAQ (reference sequence). CDR3 length: 18 amino acids. V lost 5 bases and J lost 7; bases outside the gene matches: 19. This CDR3 is CASSPPGQGMYLGSGYTF. CDR3 DNA: TGTGCCAGCAGCCCACCGGGACAGGGGATGTATTTAGGGTCTGGCTACACCTTC.

This chain uses TRBV6-1 with TRBJ2-5, with 9 bases matching TRBD1. The V segment lost 1 base and the J segment 5 bases; nucleotides outside the gene matches: 2. Germline V lookup: CDR1 MNHNS, CDR2 SASEGT. The CDR3 sequence is 14 residues long. The CDR3 DNA follows: TGTGCCAGCAGTGAAGTGGGACAGGGTGAGACCCAGTACTTC. It codes for CASSEVGQGETQYF.

The chain links TRBV4-1 to TRBJ1-1, with D tentatively TRBD1 (6 bases). V lost 1 base and J 5 bases, leaving 17 bases between the germline ends. The CDR3 is 16 amino acids. Germline CDR1 MGHRA, CDR2 YSYEKL. The CDR3 reads CASSQGATGVWTEAFF. CDR3 sequence (DNA): TGCGCCAGCAGCCAAGGTGCGACAGGAGTGTGGACTGAAGCTTTCTTT.

The chain combines TRBV30 with TRBJ2-7; TRBD2 matches at 7 bases. Germline V gene lookup returns CDR1 GTSNPN and CDR2 SVGIG (reference sequence). Trimming removed 2 bases from V and 4 bases from J; junction bases left unmatched: 8. The CDR3 has 14 residues. The CDR3 sequence is CAWSQKAGFYEQYF. Written as DNA, the CDR3 is TGTGCCTGGAGTCAGAAAGCGGGATTTTACGAGCAGTACTTC.

This clone has only a few counts. This rearrangement joins TRBV4-1 to TRBJ2-7, with 7 nucleotides matching TRBD1. The ends lost 4 bases at V and 3 bases at J; junction bases unmatched: 9. The CDR3 has 15 amino acids. Germline assignment: CDR1 MGHRA and CDR2 YSYEKL. The CDR3: CASSRTVTGFYEQYF. CDR3 sequence (DNA): TGCGCCAGCAGCCGGACCGTGACAGGGTTCTACGAGCAGTACTTC.

J is TRBJ2-3 and V is TRBV4-1; D remains unclear. Trimming left V 1 base short and J 4 bases short, with 9 bases between. This CDR3 contains 14 residues. Germline V CDR1 and CDR2: MGHRA, YSYEKL. The CDR3 protein is CASSQAPGPDTQYF. The CDR3 DNA follows: TGCGCCAGCAGCCAAGCCCCCGGCCCAGATACGCAGTATTTT.

CDR3 DNA sequence: TGTGCCAGCAGCTTCGCTAGCGGGCCTCCGTACTTC. This translates into CASSFASGPPYF. The chain combines TRBV5-4 with TRBJ2-7; TRBD2 matches at 8 bases. J lost 12 bases, V lost 2 bases, and 7 bases had no gene match. From germline, CDR1 is SGHNT and CDR2 YYREEE (reference sequence). The CDR3 length is 12 residues.